The source of this TCR beta chain is a study of blood T cell repertoires in COVID-19. Background on the study: COVID-19 samples from acute and convalescent phases originated in the United States, Italy and Spain. The cDNA or gDNA used as material had been derived from T cells, B-cell-depleted T cells, or PBMCs.

Germline assignment: CDR1 KGHSH and CDR2 LQKENI. The CDR3 is 14 residues long. V shed 0 bases and J shed 4 bases, with 9 bases lying between them. Original data processing: Counts of nucleated cells, estimated from reference gene primer amplification, were obtained. The method was immunoSEQ multiplex PCR; TCRdb's version includes in-frame clones alone and lacks a portion of them. That table furnishes V, J and clone size, whereas the DNA furnished D and trimming. The sample yields 360,000 or so clones, almost 90% seen once. The V call is TRBV18, the J call TRBJ1-1; D unresolved. This clonotype originated in a young man with active or convalescent COVID-19. The sample consisted of peripheral blood. The CDR3 is CASSPPPEGTEAFF. DNA for the CDR3: TGTGCCAGCTCACCACCGCCCGAGGGCACTGAAGCTTTCTTT.